Given below is one T cell receptor (beta chain) in context. The antigen remains undetermined. TCRdb redid the calling of the reads with MiXCR, one entry per CDR3 protein. The table lists roughly 140,000 distinct CDR3 sequences, 23% of them singletons. The data belong to a study of T cell repertoires in cytomegalovirus infection. Study summary: TCR beta signatures that were public indicated CMV infection and matching HLA type.

Trimming removed 3 bases from V and 4 bases from J; junction bases left unmatched: 5. The CDR3 is 15 amino acids. Findings and caveats of the study: Ex vivo responses were dominated by HLA-C-restricted CMV-specific TCR beta clonotypes. There were carriers of CMV plus the relevant HLA, and cumulative public TCR beta family frequency identified them.

The sequencing sample was made of PBMCs. The chain couples TRBV12-3 or TRBV12-4 to TRBJ1-4; 7 positions match TRBD1. The receptor's source is a human donor in good health (CMV status not recorded). Some clones in this sample may be carry-over from other donors' samples. The CDR3 protein is CASSFDRDFNEKLFF. Here the CDR3 DNA reads TGTGCCAGCAGTTTTGACAGGGATTTTAATGAAAAACTGTTTTTT.